This is a list of T cell receptor beta chains from one sample in a study of blood T cell repertoires in COVID-19. Clones were read by immunoSEQ multiplex PCR, and TCRdb kept only the in-frame ones, dropping some. There are around 290,000 clones in the sample; 80% to 90% occur only once, and around 8% lies in the top ten. Material for sequencing was peripheral blood. Receptors originate from a woman between 50 and 59 years old who had recovered from COVID-19. CDR3s leave out the opening cysteine and the closing phenylalanine or tryptophan.

v_gene	j_gene	len	CDR3aa
TRBV12-3/TRBV12-4	TRBJ1-1	11	ASRAQMNTEAF
TRBV11-1	TRBJ2-7	12	ASSLASGTYEQY
TRBV4-2	TRBJ1-3	15	ASSQGRGGASGNTIY
TRBV4-3	TRBJ1-1	14	ASSRTNRDRGPVAF
TRBV5-6	TRBJ2-1	13	ASSPDRSSYNEQF
TRBV28	TRBJ1-1	15	ASRPGQGTRSNTEAF
TRBV10-2	TRBJ1-5	11	ASSEWDREPQH
TRBV18	TRBJ2-7	14	ASSPPDRESTYEQY
TRBV6-6	TRBJ1-5	12	ASRLGQTNQPQH
TRBV28	TRBJ2-7	11	ASSFRSPYEQY
TRBV7-9	TRBJ1-2	12	ASSLDLPGYGYT
TRBV7-2	TRBJ2-2	11	ASGQGNTGELF
TRBV7-9	TRBJ2-5	11	ASSWGGSETQY
TRBV2	TRBJ1-6	11	ASSESSNSPLH
TRBV21-1	TRBJ1-4	15	ASSTKGPRGCNEKLF
TRBV28	TRBJ1-5	14	ASSLSRGYSNQPQH
TRBV5-6	TRBJ2-7	14	ASSLGAISGTNEQY
TRBV9	TRBJ2-1	18	ASSTRPGGLAGVSYNEQF
TRBV5-1	TRBJ2-2	16	ASNLNSDRTGNTGELF
TRBV9	TRBJ2-1	12	ASSVGTSGDEQF
TRBV6-2/TRBV6-3	TRBJ2-5	13	ASSLNRGLLETQY
TRBV3-1/TRBV3-2	TRBJ1-2	12	ASRAGGSNYGYT
TRBV7-9	TRBJ2-3	14	ASSLGVIEGTDTQY
TRBV12-3/TRBV12-4	TRBJ1-2	11	ASSNRGLYGYT
TRBV18	TRBJ2-7	12	ASSPSGRAKGQY
TRBV21-1	TRBJ2-7	11	ASIPDREREQY
TRBV28	TRBJ1-2	11	ASRPTGNYGYT
TRBV10-3	TRBJ2-2	12	AISEGQTPGELF
TRBV5-3	TRBJ2-1	14	ARSLEGAQPYNEQF
TRBV7-2	TRBJ2-5	13	ASSNAPMTGETQY
TRBV3-1/TRBV3-2	TRBJ2-7	11	ASSQVQGVEQY
TRBV10-3	TRBJ2-1	14	AIRGGGTDSYNEQF
TRBV7-9	TRBJ1-2	11	ASGPEGAEGYT
TRBV6-6	TRBJ2-1	13	ASSLAGGLSDEQF
TRBV5-6	TRBJ2-5	14	ASSLALAGGQETQY
TRBV7-7	TRBJ2-5	12	ASSLSGQQETQY